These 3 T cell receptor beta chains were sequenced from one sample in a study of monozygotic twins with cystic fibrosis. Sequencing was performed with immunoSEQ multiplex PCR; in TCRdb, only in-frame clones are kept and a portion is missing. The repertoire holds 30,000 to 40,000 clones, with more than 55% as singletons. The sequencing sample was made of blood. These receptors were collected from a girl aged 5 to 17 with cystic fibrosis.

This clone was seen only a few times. The CDR3 DNA follows: TGTGCCATCAGTGACCCGGGACAGGGATTTGATGGCTACACCTTC. Its translation: CAISDPGQGFDGYTF. J is TRBJ1-2 and V is TRBV10-3; TRBD1 aligns across 9 bases. V gave up 3 bases and J gave up 6 bases; unmatched junction bases: 8. Germline values: CDR1 ENHRY, CDR2 SYGVKD. The CDR3 covers 15 residues.

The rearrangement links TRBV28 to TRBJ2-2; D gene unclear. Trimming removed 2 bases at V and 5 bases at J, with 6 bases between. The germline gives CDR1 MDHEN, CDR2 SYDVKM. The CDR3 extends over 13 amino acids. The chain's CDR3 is CASSLGNTGELFF. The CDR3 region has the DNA TGTGCCAGCAGTTTAGGAAATACCGGGGAGCTGTTTTTT.

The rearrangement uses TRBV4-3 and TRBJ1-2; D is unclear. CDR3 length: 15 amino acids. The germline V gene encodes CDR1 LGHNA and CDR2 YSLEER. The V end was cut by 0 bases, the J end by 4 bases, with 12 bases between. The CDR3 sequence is CASSQDTRSLYGYTF. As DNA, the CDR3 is TGCGCCAGCAGCCAAGATACACGGTCCCTCTATGGCTACACCTTC.